One and the same sample provided the 32 T cell receptor beta chains below, sequenced in a study of T cells after somatic rescue of genetic block. The repertoire was sequenced with immunoSEQ multiplex PCR; TCRdb's copy has only in-frame clones and lacks some. The sample lists around 12,000 clones; about 74% were seen once. The sequenced material came from peripheral blood mononuclear cells (PBMCs). All receptors come from a boy younger than 18.

This clone was seen only a few times. The V gene is TRBV27, the J gene TRBJ2-5; maybe TRBD2 (6 bases). Between the trimmed V and J ends, which lost 0 bases and 10 bases, there was a span of 15 bases. CDR1 and CDR2 (germline): MNHEY, SMNVEV (reference sequence). The CDR3 has 14 amino acids. CDR3 sequence (DNA): TGTGCCAGCAGTTTATCGGACGGGAGCTTTGGCCAGTACTTC. Its translation is CASSLSDGSFGQYF.

V gene TRBV28 combines with J gene TRBJ1-5, with D unclear. In germline, CDR1 is MDHEN, CDR2 SYDVKM. This CDR3 is 15 amino acids long. V was shortened by 2 bases and J by 0 bases, with 8 bases between the two germline ends. The CDR3 here is CASSLAQYSNQPQHF. In nucleotides, the CDR3 is TGTGCCAGCAGTTTAGCACAGTATAGCAATCAGCCCCAGCATTTT.

The gene calls are TRBV28 and TRBJ1-2, with 11 bases identical to TRBD1. Germline CDR1 is MDHEN and CDR2 is SYDVKM. J was trimmed by 9 bases and V by 2 bases; bases with no gene match: 8. The CDR3 loop spans 15 amino acids. CDR3 nucleotide sequence: TGTGCCAGCAGTTTAGGACAGGGGGCCGCCTTAAGCTACACCTTC. The encoded protein is CASSLGQGAALSYTF.

V is TRBV5-3 and J is TRBJ1-2, with 10 bases lining up with TRBD1. TRBV5-3 is classed as an ORF, of uncertain function. The CDR3 is 15 residues long. J was trimmed by 5 bases and V by 0 bases; bases with no gene match: 4. CDR3 residues: CARSLEGQGFYGYTF. As DNA, the CDR3 is TGTGCCAGAAGCTTGGAGGGACAGGGGTTTTATGGCTACACCTTC.

This clone occurred a few times. The rearrangement links TRBV5-1 to TRBJ1-3; D is ambiguous. This CDR3 is built from 13 residues. Germline CDR1 SGHRS, CDR2 YFSETQ. V lost 0 bases and J 2 bases, leaving 3 bases between the germline ends. The CDR3 spells CASSLGPGNTIYF. The DNA for the CDR3 is TGCGCCAGCAGCTTGGGCCCTGGAAACACCATATATTTT.

The J gene is TRBJ1-2, the V gene TRBV9; D remains unclear. V was clipped by 3 bases and J by 1 base, with 1 base between them. CDR1 is SGDLS and CDR2 is YYNGEE in the germline V gene. CDR3 length equals 11 residues. DNA for the CDR3: TGTGCCAGCAGCGATAACTATGGCTACACCTTC. Its translation is CASSDNYGYTF.

V and J are TRBV5-1 and TRBJ2-7; D tentatively fits TRBD1 or TRBD2 (6 bases each). Germline CDR1 reads SGHRS; CDR2 reads YFSETQ. V shed 6 bases and J shed 1 base, with 14 bases lying between them. This CDR3 has 14 residues. The CDR3 is CASTSIGGSYEQYF. The CDR3 DNA reads TGCGCCAGCACCTCGATAGGGGGGTCCTACGAGCAGTACTTC.

This chain connects TRBV2 to TRBJ2-7; perhaps D is TRBD1 or TRBD2 (6 bases each). Germline V gene lookup returns CDR1 SNHLY and CDR2 FYNNEI. CDR3 length: 13 amino acids. Deletions cut 4 bases from V and 2 bases from J, with 9 bases between. The CDR3 spells CASSVGGPYEQYF. DNA of the CDR3: TGTGCCAGCAGTGTAGGGGGGCCCTACGAGCAGTACTTC.

The genes are TRBV9 and TRBJ2-1; TRBD1 aligns across 9 bases. V was clipped by 1 base and J by 6 bases; unmatched bases: 5. Germline CDR1 reads SGDLS; CDR2 reads YYNGEE. The CDR3 covers 15 residues. CDR3 residues: CASSVPGTGLNEQFF. The DNA of the CDR3 is TGTGCCAGCAGCGTACCCGGGACAGGGCTCAATGAGCAGTTCTTC. Using reference TRBV9 and TRBJ2-1 for the parts outside the CDR3, the full variable domain is DSGVTQTPKHLITATGQRVTLRCSPRSGDLSVYWYQQSLDQGLQFLIQYYNGEERAKGNILERFSAQQFPDLHSELNLSSLELGDSALYFCASSVPGTGLNEQFFGPGTRLTVL.

The rearrangement uses TRBV28 and TRBJ2-3; D is undetermined. Germline CDR1 is MDHEN and CDR2 is SYDVKM. The CDR3 contains 14 residues. Between the trimmed V and J ends, which lost 2 bases and 0 bases, there was a span of 6 bases. CDR3 loop: CASSLPYSTDTQYF. The DNA for the CDR3 is TGTGCCAGCAGTTTACCCTACAGCACAGATACGCAGTATTTT.

The rearrangement links TRBV6-5 to TRBJ2-7; D is perhaps TRBD2 (5 bases). Trimming stripped 7 bases from V and 1 base from J, with 14 bases between. This CDR3 has 14 amino acids. In germline, CDR1 is MNHEY, CDR2 SVGAGI. CDR3 protein: CASNPRDYSYEQYF. The CDR3 nucleotides read TGTGCCAGCAACCCTCGGGATTATTCCTACGAGCAGTACTTC.

The V gene is TRBV7-2, the J gene TRBJ2-7; 7 bases fit TRBD2. The CDR3 totals 13 residues. CDR1 is SGHTA and CDR2 is FQGNSA in the germline V gene. J was trimmed by 5 bases and V by 4 bases; bases with no gene match: 5. DNA for the CDR3: TGTGCCAGCAGCTCGAGCGGGGCCCACGAGCAGTACTTC. This gives the protein CASSSSGAHEQYF.

The table lists this clone with a count of one. The CDR3 coding sequence is TGTGCCAGCAGCCCAAGGACAGGCGATGGCTACACCTTC. Amino acid sequence: CASSPRTGDGYTF. V is TRBV11-2 and J is TRBJ1-2, with 7 bases fitting TRBD1. This CDR3 is 13 amino acids long. In germline, CDR1 is SGHAT, CDR2 FQNNGV. V shed 5 bases, J shed 6 bases, and the junction held 6 bases outside the gene matches.

The rearrangement joins TRBV5-6 to TRBJ2-2; TRBD1 matches at 10 bases. CDR3 size: 15 residues. The J segment lost 5 bases and the V segment lost 2 bases, leaving 3 bases of the junction unmatched. Germline V gene data show CDR1 as SGHDT and CDR2 as YYEEEE. The CDR3 DNA reads as TGTGCCAGCAGCTTCGACAGGGGGCGGACCGGGGAGCTGTTTTTT. It is translated as CASSFDRGRTGELFF.

The chain employs TRBV19 and TRBJ2-7; either TRBD1 or TRBD2 may fit D (5 bases each). CDR1 LNHDA and CDR2 SQIVND come from the germline V gene (reference sequence). V was shortened by 9 bases and J by 0 bases, with 12 bases between the two germline ends. CDR3 length equals 13 residues. The CDR3 protein is CASRKGSSYEQYF. The CDR3 bases are TGTGCCAGCCGAAAGGGGAGCTCCTACGAGCAGTACTTC.

The CDR3 region is CASSLSSSDTFYGYTF. The CDR3 DNA is TGTGCCAGCAGTTTATCCTCGTCGGACACCTTCTATGGCTACACCTTC. The chain joins TRBV28 to TRBJ1-2; weak D call: TRBD1 (5 bases). V was shortened by 1 base and J by 4 bases, with 16 bases between the two germline ends. The CDR3 length is 16 residues. Germline V CDR1 and CDR2: MDHEN, SYDVKM.

The table lists this clone with a count of one. The V call is TRBV19, the J call TRBJ1-2, with D hard to call. This CDR3 has 13 residues. V lost 7 bases, J lost 2 bases, and 11 bases lay in between. Germline V CDR1 and CDR2: LNHDA, SQIVND (reference sequence). The CDR3 loop is CASIAGLNYGYTF. CDR3 DNA: TGTGCCAGTATAGCAGGCCTAAACTATGGCTACACCTTC.

This clone was seen more than once but under ten times. V gene TRBV7-9 combines with J gene TRBJ2-2; TRBD1 is a possible D gene (5 bases). The V gene lost 5 bases and the J gene lost 2 bases, with 6 bases spanning the gap. Looked up from germline, CDR1 is SEHNR and CDR2 is FQNEAQ (reference sequence). The CDR3 is made up of 13 amino acids. The CDR3 nucleotides read TGTGCCAGCAGCCAGGGAAACACCGGGGAGCTGTTTTTT. It codes for CASSQGNTGELFF. Supplemented by reference TRBV7-9 and TRBJ2-2, the full variable domain reads DTGVSQNPRHKITKRGQNVTFRCDPISEHNRLYWYRQTLGQGPEFLTYFQNEAQLEKSRLLSDRFSAERPKGSFSTLEIQRTEQGDSAMYLCASSQGNTGELFFGEGSRLTVL.

By frequency in the sample, this clone is medium-sized. The CDR3 DNA follows: TGCAGCGTTCGGCAGGGTAATCAGCCCCAGCATTTT. Translation gives CSVRQGNQPQHF. J is TRBJ1-5 and V is TRBV29-1; possible D gene TRBD1, 5 bases. The CDR3 contains 12 residues. Germline values: CDR1 SQVTM, CDR2 ANQGSEA. V was shortened by 5 bases and J by 4 bases, with 9 bases between the two germline ends.

The rearrangement uses TRBV6-6 and TRBJ2-7, with D possibly matching TRBD2 (6 bases). Deletions cut 2 bases from V and 0 bases from J, with 8 bases between. The germline CDR1 and CDR2 sequences are MNHNY and SVGAGI (reference sequence). This CDR3 region has 14 residues. The CDR3 region has the DNA TGTGCCAGCAGTTACATGGGGGGCTCCTACGAGCAGTACTTC. Residues: CASSYMGGSYEQYF.

The rearrangement joins TRBV6-6 to TRBJ2-2; no clear D gene. The CDR3 consists of 16 residues. CDR1 and CDR2 from the germline V gene are MNHNY and SVGAGI (reference sequence). V was trimmed by 6 bases and J by 0 bases, leaving 14 bases between them. DNA for the CDR3: TGTGCCAGCAGCCCCCCGAGGCAGACGAACACCGGGGAGCTGTTTTTT. Amino acid sequence: CASSPPRQTNTGELFF.

CDR3 loop: CAASKPTEAFF. The CDR3 DNA reads as TGTGCCGCGAGTAAACCCACTGAAGCTTTCTTT. The J gene is TRBJ1-1, the V gene TRBV30; D unclear. V dropped 8 bases and J dropped 4 bases, with 11 bases sitting between them. The CDR3 has 11 residues. Germline V gene data show CDR1 as GTSNPN and CDR2 as SVGIG (reference sequence).

The sample holds a few counts of this clone. The chain combines TRBV6-4 with TRBJ2-5; 7 bases are shared with TRBD2. This CDR3 spans 14 amino acids. Losses at the gene ends were 11 bases for V and 3 bases for J; bases not matched to a gene: 12. Germline lookup yields CDR1 MRHNA and CDR2 SNTAGT. In DNA, the CDR3 is TGTGCCGGACTTACTGGACTAGGTGAAGAGACCCAGTACTTC. As protein: CAGLTGLGEETQYF.

The V and J genes are TRBV29-1 and TRBJ2-5; D call uncertain. Germline CDR1 and CDR2: SQVTM and ANQGSEA. V lost 6 bases and J lost 7, with 15 bases in between. The CDR3 is 12 residues long. The CDR3 sequence is CSVLDSDLTQYF. Written as DNA, the CDR3 is TGCAGCGTCCTCGACTCCGACTTGACCCAGTACTTC.

This chain uses TRBV5-1 with TRBJ2-5; 8 positions match TRBD2. This CDR3 is 16 amino acids long. V was pared by 0 bases and J by 3 bases, with 7 bases of the junction left unmatched. Germline V gene lookup returns CDR1 SGHRS and CDR2 YFSETQ. The CDR3 region has the DNA TGCGCCAGCAGCTTGGGAAGGAGCGGGGGCGAAGAGACCCAGTACTTC. Protein: CASSLGRSGGEETQYF.

About this clone: This clone may be a read error of a much larger clone one base away. This chain connects TRBV5-6 to TRBJ1-1, with TRBD1 matching 10 bases. In germline, CDR1 is SGHDT, CDR2 YYEEEE. The CDR3 consists of 17 residues. The CDR3 is CTSSLAGQGPWNTEAFF. CDR3 DNA: TGTACCAGCAGCTTGGCGGGACAGGGGCCGTGGAACACTGAAGCTTTCTTT.

The chain combines TRBV5-1 with TRBJ2-7; D gene uncertain. CDR3 length: 14 amino acids. Trimming shortened V by 0 bases and J by 2 bases, and 9 bases separated the two germline ends. Looked up from germline, CDR1 is SGHRS and CDR2 is YFSETQ. The CDR3: CASSLAPQAYEQYF. Written as DNA, the CDR3 is TGCGCCAGCAGCTTGGCCCCCCAGGCCTACGAGCAGTACTTC. The full variable domain, its missing parts supplied by reference TRBV5-1 and TRBJ2-7, is KAGVTQTPRYLIKTRGQQVTLSCSPISGHRSVSWYQQTPGQGLQFLFEYFSETQRNKGNFPGRFSGRQFSNSRSEMNVSTLELGDSALYLCASSLAPQAYEQYFGPGTRLTVT.

The genes are TRBV19 and TRBJ2-5; D is uncertain. Germline lookup yields CDR1 LNHDA and CDR2 SQIVND (reference sequence). Between the trimmed V and J ends, which lost 3 bases and 1 base, there was a span of 15 bases. This CDR3 contains 16 residues. CDR3 DNA sequence: TGTGCCAGTAGTATGACGCTGAGAGCTCCCCAAGAGACCCAGTACTTC. Protein sequence: CASSMTLRAPQETQYF.

The chain is built from TRBV9 and TRBJ2-7; D tentatively reads TRBD1 or TRBD2 (5 bases each). This CDR3 has 15 amino acids. Trimming shortened V by 0 bases and J by 3 bases, and 13 bases separated the two germline ends. The germline V gene encodes CDR1 SGDLS and CDR2 YYNGEE. The CDR3 DNA reads TGTGCCAGCAGCGTAGGGGGGTCCTCCCGCTACGAGCAGTACTTC. Translation gives CASSVGGSSRYEQYF.

This chain links TRBV5-6 with TRBJ2-5; TRBD1 agrees at 10 bases. This CDR3 region has 15 residues. Germline assignment: CDR1 SGHDT and CDR2 YYEEEE. Trimming cost V 4 bases and J 1 base; bases outside gene matches: 4. The CDR3 loop is CASSLGQGVQETQYF. In DNA form, the CDR3 reads TGTGCCAGCAGCCTCGGACAGGGGGTCCAAGAGACCCAGTACTTC. Based on the CDR3 plus reference TRBV5-6 and TRBJ2-5, the full variable domain is DAGVTQSPTHLIKTRGQQVTLRCSPKSGHDTVSWYQQALGQGPQFIFQYYEEEERQRGNFPDRFSGHQFPNYSSELNVNALLLGDSALYLCASSLGQGVQETQYFGPGTRLLVL.

The chain couples TRBV2 to TRBJ1-2, with 10 bases that match TRBD1. V shed 4 bases and J 6 bases; nucleotides not matched to a gene: 5. The CDR3 is 14 residues long. Germline values: CDR1 SNHLY, CDR2 FYNNEI. CDR3 in DNA: TGTGCCAGCAGTGTCTGGACAGGGGGAAATGGCTACACCTTC. Translating it yields CASSVWTGGNGYTF.

As regards this clone: One end of the junction fails to match germline, which may point to a read error. The chain couples TRBV19 to TRBJ1-5, with no clear D. CDR3 length: 13 amino acids. Per germline, CDR1 LNHDA and CDR2 SQIVND (reference sequence). CDR3 residues: CASTIHPNQPQHF. The CDR3 region has the DNA TGTGCCAGTACTATACACCCCAATCAGCCCCAGCATTTT.